This entry features one TCR beta chain sequence. Germline values: CDR1 SQVTM, CDR2 ANQGSEA. V lost 0 bases to trimming and J lost 1 base; unmatched junction nucleotides: 13. This CDR3 is built from 18 residues. This sample was included in a study of T cell changes during pregnancy in multiple sclerosis. Assay used: immunoSEQ multiplex PCR; TCRdb lists only in-frame clones, some missing. The top ten hold about 2.5% of the sample, which has 70,000 to 85,000 clones, about 91% seen once. This receptor was identified in a female donor with multiple sclerosis, enrolled in a pregnancy study. Sequenced here: peripheral blood, sampled before pregnancy. The V and J genes are TRBV29-1 and TRBJ1-2, with TRBD1 matching over 8 bases. The CDR3 nucleotides are TGCAGCGTTGAAGATCGGGGAGGATGGACAGGGAGTAACTATGGCTACACCTTC. Translating gives CSVEDRGGWTGSNYGYTF.